One sample yielded the 22 T cell receptor beta chains listed below, sequenced in a study of blood T cell repertoires in COVID-19. Sequencing used immunoSEQ multiplex PCR; TCRdb keeps in-frame clones, though not all of them. The sample consists of 100,000 to 150,000 clones, approximately 81% of them appearing once. The source material was peripheral blood. These receptors were obtained from a man aged 35-49 years with active or convalescent COVID-19.

The chain carries TRBV10-3 and TRBJ1-2; 7 nucleotides align to TRBD1. Trimming took 8 bases from V and 1 from J; bases not matched to a gene: 4. This CDR3 spans 13 amino acids. CDR1 and CDR2 from the germline V gene are ENHRY and SYGVKD. The CDR3 protein is CAIRDSGNYGYTF. In DNA form, the CDR3 reads TGTGCCATCCGGGACAGCGGTAACTATGGCTACACCTTC.

The V call is TRBV2, the J call TRBJ2-7; possible D gene TRBD2, 6 bases. The germline CDR1 and CDR2 sequences are SNHLY and FYNNEI. The V end lost 7 bases, the J end lost 4 bases, and 20 bases lay between the germline ends. This CDR3 has 15 residues. The DNA for the CDR3 is TGTGCCAGCACCGGGCCCGAAAGCCGGGGGTACGAGCAGTACTTC. It translates to CASTGPESRGYEQYF. Supplemented by reference TRBV2 and TRBJ2-7, the full variable domain reads EPEVTQTPSHQVTQMGQEVILRCVPISNHLYFYWYRQILGQKVEFLVSFYNNEISEKSEIFDDQFSVERPDGSNFTLKIRSTKLEDSAMYFCASTGPESRGYEQYFGPGTRLTVT.

This clone was observed once. The gene calls are TRBV19 and TRBJ1-3; D possibly corresponds to TRBD1 (5 bases). The CDR3 has 14 amino acids. The germline CDR1 and CDR2 sequences are LNHDA and SQIVND (reference sequence). Trimming took 6 bases from V and 4 from J, leaving 13 bases between them. CDR3: CASRAPGSGNTIYF. For the CDR3, the DNA is TGTGCCAGTAGGGCCCCAGGGTCAGGAAACACCATATATTTT.

This rearrangement joins TRBV7-9 to TRBJ1-1; perhaps TRBD1 as D (6 bases). V was trimmed by 4 bases and J by 5 bases, leaving 17 bases between them. This CDR3 has 15 residues. Germline V CDR1 and CDR2: SEHNR, FQNEAQ (reference sequence). This chain's CDR3 is CASSSLGGGGTEAFF. DNA of the CDR3: TGTGCCAGCAGCTCCCTCGGGGGGGGCGGGACTGAAGCTTTCTTT.

Concerning this clone: One end of the junction is discordant with germline, which a read error may explain. The rearrangement uses TRBV5-1 and TRBJ2-7; 10 positions agree with TRBD1. CDR3 length: 14 residues. CDR1 and CDR2 (germline): SGHRS, YFSETQ. The CDR3 nucleotides are TGCGCCAGCAGCCCGGACGGGACAGGGGCCGGGGGGAGCTTC. Translating gives CASSPDGTGAGGSF.

This clone was detected a few times. This chain links TRBV2 with TRBJ1-1; 7 bases match TRBD1. The CDR3 has 14 amino acids. The V gene end was trimmed by 6 bases and the J gene end by 9 bases; junction bases not matched to a gene: 13. The germline V gene has CDR1 SNHLY and CDR2 FYNNEI. The CDR3 is CASRVVRQGDKAFF. In DNA form, the CDR3 reads TGTGCCAGCAGAGTGGTTCGGCAGGGGGATAAAGCTTTCTTT.

Points on this clone: This sample includes further DNA sequences coding for the same CDR3. The chain links TRBV6-5 to TRBJ1-1; D not resolved. V dropped 3 bases and J dropped 0 bases, with 8 bases sitting between them. CDR1 and CDR2 (germline): MNHEY, SVGAGI. The CDR3 length is 14 residues. The CDR3 bases are TGTGCCAGCAGTTATGCCGAGTTGAACACTGAAGCTTTCTTT. This encodes CASSYAELNTEAFF.

Many counts were recorded for this clone. The chain carries TRBV29-1 and TRBJ1-2, with a weak D call TRBD1 (5 bases). Germline V gene sequence: CDR1 SQVTM, CDR2 ANQGSEA. The CDR3 has 16 residues. V was clipped by 4 bases and J by 1 base, with 19 bases between them. The CDR3 spells CSVGLTDSFNNYGYTF. The DNA of the CDR3 is TGCAGCGTTGGCCTGACAGATTCCTTTAATAACTATGGCTACACCTTC.

This chain connects TRBV5-4 to TRBJ2-7; no reliable D call. Per the germline V gene, CDR1 is SGHNT and CDR2 is YYREEE (reference sequence). The V and J ends lost 1 base and 6 bases respectively, with 14 bases between them. CDR3 length: 14 amino acids. CDR3 sequence reads: CASSLNLVSPEQYF. The CDR3 DNA sequence: TGTGCCAGCAGCTTGAACCTAGTCAGCCCCGAGCAGTACTTC.

CDR3 amino acids: CASSSSTGGRETQYF. The CDR3 nucleotides are TGTGCCAGCAGCAGCTCGACAGGGGGCCGAGAGACCCAGTACTTC. The rearrangement links TRBV21-1 to TRBJ2-5; the table's D call of TRBD1 was not tested on the DNA. TRBV21-1 has pseudogene status. This CDR3 has 15 residues.

This chain links TRBV18 with TRBJ2-7, with D possibly matching TRBD1 (6 bases). This CDR3 comprises 14 residues. Trimming pared 1 base from V and 1 base from J, leaving 8 bases between. Germline CDR1 KGHSH, CDR2 LQKENI. The CDR3 coding sequence is TGTGCCAGCTCACCACAGACAGGTTCCTACGAGCAGTACTTC. Protein sequence: CASSPQTGSYEQYF.

The CDR3 protein is CASSQEVVTSSYNEQFF. The CDR3 DNA reads as TGTGCCAGCAGCCAAGAAGTAGTGACTTCGTCCTACAATGAGCAGTTCTTC. V gene TRBV3-1 (or the pseudogene TRBV3-2) combines with J gene TRBJ2-1, with D unresolved. The CDR3 sequence is 17 residues long. CDR1 LGHDT and CDR2 YNNKEL come from the germline V gene (reference sequence). The V gene lost 0 bases and the J gene lost 1 base, with 13 bases spanning the gap.

In its sample, this clone was seen a few times. The J gene is TRBJ1-2, the V gene TRBV6-2 or TRBV6-3; TRBD1 aligns across 8 bases. The CDR3 is made up of 13 amino acids. CDR1 and CDR2 from the germline V gene are MNHEY and SVGEGT. V gave up 4 bases and J gave up 8 bases; unmatched junction bases: 6. The CDR3 loop is CASSSAGGYGYTF. CDR3 DNA sequence: TGTGCCAGCAGTTCCGCAGGGGGCTACGGCTACACCTTC.

The rearrangement links TRBV5-1 to TRBJ1-1; 10 positions match TRBD1. V lost 4 bases and J lost 1; bases outside the gene matches: 7. The CDR3 extends over 16 amino acids. Germline V gives CDR1 SGHRS, CDR2 YFSETQ. The CDR3 region has the DNA TGCGCCAGCAGCACTAGACAGGGGGCTTGGAACACTGAAGCTTTCTTT. Amino acid sequence: CASSTRQGAWNTEAFF.

The chain has TRBV5-6 and TRBJ2-5, with D possibly being TRBD1 (6 bases). The germline V and J ends were trimmed by 4 bases and 4 bases, with 23 bases remaining between them. The CDR3 loop spans 17 amino acids. CDR1 and CDR2 from the germline V gene are SGHDT and YYEEEE. The CDR3 sequence: CASSHIFRQASTETQYF. The CDR3 DNA reads as TGTGCCAGCAGCCACATATTTCGACAGGCAAGTACAGAGACCCAGTACTTC.

The V gene is TRBV2, the J gene TRBJ1-1; D possibly corresponds to TRBD1 (6 bases). Germline-derived CDR1 and CDR2 are SNHLY and FYNNEI. CDR3 length: 14 residues. V was clipped by 7 bases and J by 4 bases, with 16 bases between them. The CDR3 DNA follows: TGTGCCAGCACCCCCAGGGGTCCCAGCACTGAAGCTTTCTTT. This encodes CASTPRGPSTEAFF.

There are many counts of this clone. No conserved phenylalanine or tryptophan ends this CDR3, so it is likely a read error. The limits of the CDR3 on the DNA are not certain, so only TCRdb's listed CDR3 is given. The V gene is TRBV7-9, the J gene TRBJ1-1. The CDR3 sequence runs 14 residues, both termini included. Germline CDR1 SEHNR, CDR2 FQNEAQ (reference sequence). CDR3 region: CASSPMEYPHSEFT.

V and J are TRBV5-1 and TRBJ2-3; 9 bases are a match to TRBD1. V lost 3 bases, J lost 4 bases, and 6 bases stayed unmatched. Germline V lookup: CDR1 SGHRS, CDR2 YFSETQ. The CDR3 covers 15 residues. The CDR3, as DNA: TGCGCCAGCAGCTCAGGGGGACAGGGACCAGATACGCAGTATTTT. This codes for CASSSGGQGPDTQYF. Combining the CDR3 with reference TRBV5-1 and TRBJ2-3 gives the whole variable domain KAGVTQTPRYLIKTRGQQVTLSCSPISGHRSVSWYQQTPGQGLQFLFEYFSETQRNKGNFPGRFSGRQFSNSRSEMNVSTLELGDSALYLCASSSGGQGPDTQYFGPGTRLTVL.

This chain uses TRBV29-1 with TRBJ1-5; TRBD1 aligns across 8 bases. This CDR3 is built from 13 residues. CDR1 SQVTM and CDR2 ANQGSEA come from the germline V gene. V was pared by 6 bases and J by 6 bases, with 7 bases of the junction left unmatched. The CDR3 nucleotides are TGCAGCGTGGACACAGGGGGGGGTCAGCCCCAGCATTTT. Protein sequence: CSVDTGGGQPQHF.

The chain links TRBV7-9 to TRBJ1-1; weak D call: TRBD1 (5 bases). CDR1 is SEHNR and CDR2 is FQNEAQ in the germline V gene (reference sequence). The CDR3 has 14 residues. Between the trimmed V and J ends, which lost 5 bases and 1 base, there was a span of 11 bases. DNA for the CDR3: TGTGCCAGCAGCCAGGGAACAGCGAACACTGAAGCTTTCTTT. Protein: CASSQGTANTEAFF.

This clone was seen a single time. The chain couples TRBV7-8 to TRBJ1-1; TRBD1 is a possible D gene (6 bases). The V end lost 0 bases, the J end lost 5 bases, and 16 bases lay between the germline ends. The CDR3 sequence is 16 residues long. Germline loops: CDR1 SGHVS, CDR2 FQNEAQ. The CDR3 region is CASSLAHAGRGTEAFF. The CDR3 region has the DNA TGTGCCAGCAGCTTAGCGCACGCAGGGAGGGGGACTGAAGCTTTCTTT.

This chain uses TRBV9 with TRBJ1-1; maybe TRBD1 (6 bases). V was trimmed by 5 bases and J by 4 bases, leaving 12 bases between them. Per the germline V gene, CDR1 is SGDLS and CDR2 is YYNGEE. The length of the CDR3 is 13 residues. The CDR3 spells CASSKQGSTEAFF. CDR3 coding DNA: TGTGCCAGCAGTAAACAGGGATCCACTGAAGCTTTCTTT.